This T cell receptor (beta chain) stems from a study of blood T cell repertoires in COVID-19. Study-wide context: Samples representing acute and convalescent COVID-19 were sourced from the United States, Italy and Spain. T cells, B-cell-depleted T cells, or PBMCs supplied cDNA or gDNA.

Trimming stripped 5 bases from V and 6 bases from J, with 18 bases between. Germline CDR1 SGHVS, CDR2 FNYEAQ. The CDR3 loop spans 15 amino acids. Authors' data handling: From reference gene primer amplification, estimates of nucleated cell counts were derived. The method was immunoSEQ multiplex PCR; TCRdb's version includes in-frame clones alone and lacks a portion of them. Clone size and V and J calls were adopted from that table, with D and trimming inferred from the DNA. The table shows 35,000 to 55,000 clones, with under 95% occurring only once. This TCR came from a man between 65 and 85 years old with active COVID-19. Specimen: peripheral blood. The rearrangement links TRBV7-6 to TRBJ2-3; D is ambiguous. The CDR3 DNA sequence: TGTGCCAGCAGCCGTTCCGGCCTCAGCGCGGATACGCAGTATTTT. This gives the protein CASSRSGLSADTQYF. The variable domain in full, completed from reference TRBV7-6 and TRBJ2-3, reads GAGVSQSPRYKVTKRGQDVALRCDPISGHVSLYWYRQALGQGPEFLTYFNYEAQQDKSGLPNDRFSAERPEGSISTLTIQRTEQRDSAMYRCASSRSGLSADTQYFGPGTRLTVL.